Presented here are 18 T cell receptor beta chains from one specimen sequenced in a study of blood T cell repertoires in COVID-19. Only in-frame clones appear in the TCRdb table, and some are missing; sequencing was by immunoSEQ multiplex PCR. Of about 140,000 clones listed, around 90% are singletons. What was sequenced was peripheral blood. Receptors originate from a man between 65 and 85 years old with acute or convalescent COVID-19.

V gene TRBV11-3 combines with J gene TRBJ1-1, with 7 bases identical to TRBD1. Germline values: CDR1 SGHNT, CDR2 YENEEA. V was clipped by 3 bases and J by 10 bases; unmatched bases: 17. The CDR3 has 16 residues. The CDR3 bases are TGTGCCAGCAGCTTCCTACTCCCCGATGACAGGGACAGAGCTTTCTTT. Protein product: CASSFLLPDDRDRAFF.

CDR3 sequence (DNA): TGTGCCAGCAGCGGACGACTAGCGGGAGGGCCTTTATATGTCAATGAGCAGTTCTTC. Translating it yields CASSGRLAGGPLYVNEQFF. V gene TRBV5-5 combines with J gene TRBJ2-1; TRBD2 aligns across 14 bases. Looked up from germline, CDR1 is SGHKS and CDR2 is YYEKEE (reference sequence). The CDR3 is made up of 19 amino acids. The V and J ends lost 4 bases and 6 bases, in that order; junction bases with no gene match: 15. Together with reference TRBV5-5 and TRBJ2-1, the CDR3 gives the full variable domain: DAGVTQSPTHLIKTRGQQVTLRCSPISGHKSVSWYQQVLGQGPQFIFQYYEKEERGRGNFPDRFSARQFPNYSSELNVNALLLGDSALYLCASSGRLAGGPLYVNEQFFGPGTRLTVL.

This chain links TRBV7-9 with TRBJ1-3; D remains unclear. V was cut by 4 bases and J by 2 bases, with 6 bases left in between. This CDR3 is 13 amino acids long. CDR1 is SEHNR, CDR2 FQNEAQ, per germline (reference sequence). This CDR3 is CASSSATGNTIYF. In DNA form, the CDR3 reads TGTGCCAGCAGCTCAGCTACTGGAAACACCATATATTTT. Based on the CDR3 plus reference TRBV7-9 and TRBJ1-3, the full variable domain is DTGVSQNPRHKITKRGQNVTFRCDPISEHNRLYWYRQTLGQGPEFLTYFQNEAQLEKSRLLSDRFSAERPKGSFSTLEIQRTEQGDSAMYLCASSSATGNTIYFGEGSWLTVV.

This chain joins TRBV5-1 and TRBJ2-7; 10 bases fit TRBD2. J lost 4 bases, V lost 3 bases, and 7 bases had no gene match. Germline CDR1 and CDR2: SGHRS and YFSETQ. The CDR3 length is 15 residues. CDR3: CASSSLTSGSYEQYF. As DNA, the CDR3 is TGCGCCAGCAGCTCCTTGACTAGCGGGTCTTACGAGCAGTACTTC.

This clone was counted a single time. The rearrangement uses TRBV7-9 and TRBJ1-4, with 9 bases fitting TRBD1. CDR3 length: 15 amino acids. After removal of 5 bases from V and 5 bases from J, the junction contained 6 bases not matched to a gene. Looked up from germline, CDR1 is SEHNR and CDR2 is FQNEAQ (reference sequence). The CDR3 nucleotides read TGTGCCAGCAGCCCCGGGGACAGGGACAATGAAAAACTGTTTTTT. Its protein product is CASSPGDRDNEKLFF. Filled out from reference TRBV7-9 and TRBJ1-4, the complete variable domain reads DTGVSQNPRHKITKRGQNVTFRCDPISEHNRLYWYRQTLGQGPEFLTYFQNEAQLEKSRLLSDRFSAERPKGSFSTLEIQRTEQGDSAMYLCASSPGDRDNEKLFFGSGTQLSVL.

The rearrangement joins TRBV27 to TRBJ2-2; 7 positions match TRBD2. Germline trimming cut 5 bases from V and 6 bases from J; bases unmatched to any gene: 12. The CDR3 spans 16 residues. Per the germline V gene, CDR1 is MNHEY and CDR2 is SMNVEV (reference sequence). The CDR3 region is CASSPRGLRGPGELFF. The CDR3 DNA reads TGTGCCAGCAGTCCTAGGGGACTACGAGGGCCCGGGGAGCTGTTTTTT.

This chain links TRBV11-3 with TRBJ2-1; 9 nucleotides align to TRBD1. V was clipped by 0 bases and J by 8 bases; unmatched bases: 5. Germline V gives CDR1 SGHNT, CDR2 YENEEA. The CDR3 has 15 residues. The CDR3 nucleotides read TGTGCCAGCAGCTTAGATGGGACAGGGTTCGATGAGCAGTTCTTC. Translating it yields CASSLDGTGFDEQFF.

This chain links TRBV19 with TRBJ1-5; unclear D gene. V was pared by 5 bases and J by 6 bases, with 26 bases between. This CDR3 region has 18 residues. CDR1 and CDR2 (germline): LNHDA, SQIVND (reference sequence). The CDR3 sequence is CASSSVWRQELTAQPQHF. CDR3 bases: TGTGCCAGTAGTTCCGTGTGGAGGCAAGAGTTGACGGCTCAGCCCCAGCATTTT.

The chain combines TRBV11-2 with TRBJ2-3; D is unclear. The V end lost 1 base, the J end lost 0 bases, and 11 bases lay between the germline ends. CDR3 length: 16 amino acids. The germline V gene has CDR1 SGHAT and CDR2 FQNNGV. CDR3 bases: TGTGCCAGCAGCTTAGGGGCCGTAACAAGCACAGATACGCAGTATTTT. Translation: CASSLGAVTSTDTQYF.

This clone has only one observation. The rearrangement links TRBV12-5 to TRBJ1-3, with a possible D match to TRBD1 (5 bases). The V gene lost 1 base and the J gene lost 2 bases, with 9 bases spanning the gap. CDR1 is LGHNT, CDR2 FRNRAP, per germline. The CDR3 extends over 15 amino acids. The CDR3 protein is CASGLDRRAGNTIYF. CDR3 nucleotides: TGTGCTAGTGGTTTGGACAGGAGGGCTGGAAACACCATATATTTT.

The genes are TRBV11-2 and TRBJ1-1; possible D gene TRBD1, 5 bases. The V gene lost 4 bases and the J gene lost 5 bases, with 17 bases spanning the gap. The germline CDR1 and CDR2 sequences are SGHAT and FQNNGV. This CDR3 comprises 15 residues. This CDR3 reads CASSWTGTAGTEAFF. For the CDR3, the DNA is TGTGCCAGCAGCTGGACCGGGACGGCGGGAACTGAAGCTTTCTTT.

V gene TRBV18 combines with J gene TRBJ2-2; 8 bases are a match to TRBD1. The CDR3 runs to 16 residues. Trimming at V came to 3 bases and at J to 1 base, leaving 4 bases not matched to a gene. CDR1 and CDR2 (germline): KGHSH, LQKENI. The CDR3 loop is CASSPPGTGNTGELFF. The CDR3 bases are TGTGCCAGCTCACCTCCTGGGACAGGGAACACCGGGGAGCTGTTTTTT.

The V gene is TRBV19, the J gene TRBJ1-6; D perhaps matches TRBD1 (6 bases). CDR1 and CDR2 from the germline V gene are LNHDA and SQIVND (reference sequence). Deletions cut 2 bases from V and 10 bases from J, with 9 bases between. This CDR3 region has 13 residues. CDR3 sequence: CASSIHRDSPLHF. In DNA form, the CDR3 reads TGTGCCAGTAGTATACACAGGGACTCACCCCTCCACTTT.

The J gene is TRBJ1-6, the V gene TRBV6-5; 9 bases line up with TRBD1. CDR1 and CDR2 (germline): MNHEY, SVGAGI. The CDR3 runs to 14 residues. Unmatched junction bases numbered 4, after V lost 6 bases and J lost 7 bases. The CDR3 DNA reads TGTGCCAGCAGGGGACAGGGCGAGAATTCACCCCTCCACTTT. Its translation is CASRGQGENSPLHF.

The gene calls are TRBV19 and TRBJ2-2, with TRBD2 identical over 13 bases. The V and J ends lost 5 bases and 4 bases, in that order; junction bases with no gene match: 10. Germline lookup yields CDR1 LNHDA and CDR2 SQIVND (reference sequence). There are 18 residues in the CDR3. CDR3 loop: CASSPMTSGRPFTGELFF. In nucleotides, the CDR3 is TGTGCCAGTAGTCCGATGACTAGCGGGAGGCCGTTCACCGGGGAGCTGTTTTTT.

This rearrangement joins TRBV2 to TRBJ1-6; 11 bases are shared with TRBD1. The germline V gene encodes CDR1 SNHLY and CDR2 FYNNEI. CDR3 size: 15 residues. V was clipped by 9 bases and J by 5 bases; unmatched bases: 6. The CDR3 sequence is CARRTGGFHNSPLHF. Written as DNA, the CDR3 is TGTGCCAGAAGGACAGGGGGCTTCCATAATTCACCCCTCCACTTT.

This chain links TRBV10-1 with TRBJ1-6; no firm D call. Germline V gives CDR1 WNHNN, CDR2 SYGVQD (reference sequence). The CDR3 runs 18 residues. With 6 bases removed from V and 4 bases from J, the gap between germline ends came to 22 bases. The CDR3 spells CASSERGFPFPYNSPLHF. CDR3 in DNA: TGCGCCAGCAGCGAAAGAGGATTCCCCTTTCCTTATAATTCACCCCTCCACTTT.

This clone showed up just a few times. The rearrangement joins TRBV7-9 to TRBJ2-2; D possibly corresponds to TRBD1 (6 bases). Germline V gene data show CDR1 as SEHNR and CDR2 as FQNEAQ (reference sequence). The CDR3 covers 12 residues. Trimming stripped 5 bases from V and 7 bases from J, with 8 bases between. This CDR3 is CASSQQGGELFF. The CDR3, as DNA: TGTGCCAGCAGCCAACAGGGCGGGGAGCTGTTTTTT.